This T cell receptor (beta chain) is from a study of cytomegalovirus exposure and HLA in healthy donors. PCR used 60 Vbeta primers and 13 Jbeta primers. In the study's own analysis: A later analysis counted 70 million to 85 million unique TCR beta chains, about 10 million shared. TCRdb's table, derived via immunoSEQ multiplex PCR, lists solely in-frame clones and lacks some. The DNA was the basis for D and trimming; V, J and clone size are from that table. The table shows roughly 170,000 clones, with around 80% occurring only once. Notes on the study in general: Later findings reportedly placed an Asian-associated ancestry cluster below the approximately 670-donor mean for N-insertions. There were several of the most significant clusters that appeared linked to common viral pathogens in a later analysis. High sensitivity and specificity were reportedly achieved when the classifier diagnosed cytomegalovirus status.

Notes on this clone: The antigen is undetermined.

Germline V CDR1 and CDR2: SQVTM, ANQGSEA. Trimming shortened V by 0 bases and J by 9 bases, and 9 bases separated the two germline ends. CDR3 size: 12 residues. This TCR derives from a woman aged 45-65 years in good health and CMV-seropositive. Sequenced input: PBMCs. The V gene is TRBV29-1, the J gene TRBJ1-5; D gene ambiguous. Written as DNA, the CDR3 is TGCAGCGTTGAAGACTTCGGTGGGCCCCAGCATTTT. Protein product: CSVEDFGGPQHF.